This T cell receptor beta chain emerged from a study of Ad26.COV2.S vaccination and SARS-CoV-2 variants. V shed 4 bases, J shed 0 bases, and the junction held 18 bases outside the gene matches. Germline-derived CDR1 and CDR2 are MGHRA and YSYEKL. The CDR3 contains 20 residues. Only in-frame clones appear in the TCRdb table, and some are missing; sequencing was by immunoSEQ multiplex PCR. The sample shows around 450,000 clones, 85% to 90% of them seen only once. A word on this clone: Its cognate antigen is unknown.

Findings and caveats of the study: Among vaccine recipients, spike-specific TCR breadth exceeded that of placebo recipients. Substantial breadth in spike-specific CD8+ and CD4+ T cell responses was reportedly seen after vaccination. Total T cell responses may have been underestimated by the TCR breadth and depth analyses.

Regarding treatment: some 19 received Ad26.COV2.S at low or high dose, single or two shots; several received placebo; per-sample allocation not given. Material that was analyzed had been drawn on day 63 after the first vaccine or placebo injection. The V call is TRBV4-1, the J call TRBJ1-3; 7 nucleotides align to TRBD1. The origin of this receptor is a person aged 18-60 years who received the Ad26.COV2.S COVID-19 vaccine or a placebo. Sequencing used peripheral blood, obtained in a trial of Ad26.COV2.S vaccine versus placebo. CDR3 nucleotides: TGCGCCAGCAGCCCACAGGGGCAGCGGAGCGTTGAGGACTCTGGAAACACCATATATTTT. Translation gives CASSPQGQRSVEDSGNTIYF.